This TCR beta chain came from a study of beta chain features in type 1 diabetes. Looking at the study overall: There was similarity between patients and healthy donors in age, gender and cell yields.

The authors reverse transcribed all of the isolated RNA, so sequencing captured expressed TCRB transcripts. The repertoire was sequenced with immunoSEQ multiplex PCR; TCRdb's copy has only in-frame clones and lacks some. The repertoire consists of about 340,000 clones, with over 7% occurring once and the leading ten covering 1%. V gave up 2 bases and J gave up 9 bases, with 11 bases separating them. The CDR3 runs 13 residues. Comment on this clone: Its matching antigen is unknown.

Using CD45RO/CCR7/CD25/CD127/CD95/CD27, CD4+ naive, central memory, regulatory and stem cell-like memory cells were sorted. Study-level results: The similarity of naive, central memory and Treg TCRB repertoires appeared greater among patients than among healthy donors. Shorter TCRB CDR3s, moderately but significantly so, marked every one of the four CD4+ subsets in Type 1 diabetes patients. A PCR bias possibly favoring shorter templates would apply equally to patients and controls.

The source material was central memory CD4+ T cells from blood. V is TRBV6-7 and J is TRBJ1-5; D is uncertain. TRBV6-7 is recorded as an ORF, its role being uncertain. This clonotype was sampled from a man aged 30 to 45 with type 1 diabetes. CDR3 residues: CASSYRCFRPQHF. For the CDR3, the DNA is TGTGCCAGCAGTTACCGTTGCTTCCGGCCCCAGCATTTT.